A single sample is the source of the 18 T cell receptor beta chains below, sequenced in a study of CD8 T cells in ankylosing spondylitis. Points from the study as a whole: It appeared that ankylosing spondylitis blood was characterized by a TCR beta motif of several highly homologous variants.

TCRdb processed the 5' RACE reads anew with MiXCR; each CDR3 protein has one entry. Of 700,000 to 1,000,000 distinct CDR3 sequences listed, approximately 12% are singletons. These receptors' targets are unknown. The specimen was blood, either unsorted or a sorted T cell fraction (not recorded which). The receptors were sampled from a male donor with ankylosing spondylitis.

This chain connects TRBV5-1 to TRBJ2-5, with 9 bases matching TRBD1. Germline V gene sequence: CDR1 SGHRS, CDR2 YFSETQ. J lost 5 bases, V lost 4 bases, and 9 bases had no gene match. The CDR3 totals 15 residues. The CDR3, as DNA: TGCGCCAGCAGCCCAGGACAGGGGCTTCGGGAGACCCAGTACTTC. Its protein product is CASSPGQGLRETQYF.

In this sample, this clonotype turned up many times. The chain recombines TRBV20-1 with TRBJ2-3, with TRBD1 as a possible D gene (6 bases). In germline, CDR1 is DFQATT, CDR2 SNEGSKA (reference sequence). The V and J ends lost 5 bases and 2 bases respectively, with 11 bases between them. The length of the CDR3 is 13 residues. As DNA, the CDR3 is TGCAGTGCTCGGACAGCCGTCACAGATACGCAGTATTTT. It translates to CSARTAVTDTQYF.

This clonotype was detected only a few times. The chain joins TRBV20-1 to TRBJ2-7, with D possibly TRBD2 on 5 matching bases. This CDR3 is 14 amino acids long. Trimming removed 0 bases at V and 5 bases at J, with 14 bases between. Germline V gene data show CDR1 as DFQATT and CDR2 as SNEGSKA (reference sequence). CDR3 nucleotide sequence: TGCAGTGCTAGAGATCGATTGGCTAGCCACGAGCAGTACTTC. Translation: CSARDRLASHEQYF.

The chain couples TRBV6-5 to TRBJ2-2, with D possibly TRBD1 on 5 matching bases. Trimming cost V 7 bases and J 4 bases, with 19 bases left between them. There are 16 residues in the CDR3. Germline V CDR1 and CDR2: MNHEY, SVGAGI. CDR3 protein: CASNWADTGGTGELFF. CDR3 nucleotide sequence: TGTGCCAGCAATTGGGCGGACACTGGTGGCACCGGGGAGCTGTTTTTT.

The sample holds many counts of this clonotype. The rearrangement links TRBV15 to TRBJ2-1; D is perhaps TRBD2 (5 bases). CDR3 length: 13 residues. V gave up 0 bases and J gave up 8 bases, with 8 bases separating them. Germline loops: CDR1 LNHNV, CDR2 YYDKDF (reference sequence). The CDR3, as DNA: TGTGCCACCAGCAGAGATCGGGGATATGAGCAGTTCTTC. Translated: CATSRDRGYEQFF.

For the CDR3, the DNA is TGTGCCAGCTCACGGGACGGAAGCTCTGGGGCCAACGTCCTGACTTTC. As protein: CASSRDGSSGANVLTF. The chain combines TRBV18 with TRBJ2-6; either TRBD1 or TRBD2 may supply D (5 bases each). CDR3 length: 16 amino acids. Trimming pared 4 bases from V and 0 bases from J, leaving 10 bases between. CDR1 and CDR2 from the germline V gene are KGHSH and LQKENI.

This clonotype has a count of ten or more. This chain uses TRBV27 with TRBJ2-1, with 10 bases matching TRBD2. Looked up from germline, CDR1 is MNHEY and CDR2 is SMNVEV (reference sequence). Unmatched junction bases numbered 8, after V lost 5 bases and J lost 7 bases. This CDR3 is built from 15 residues. CDR3 bases: TGTGCCAGCAGTGGGAGCGGGAGGGCCGGGAATGAGCAGTTCTTC. Translation: CASSGSGRAGNEQFF.

This rearrangement joins TRBV9 to TRBJ2-1; D gene ambiguous. The germline V and J ends were trimmed by 4 bases and 0 bases, with 11 bases remaining between them. Germline CDR1 SGDLS, CDR2 YYNGEE. The CDR3 consists of 15 residues. The CDR3 DNA reads TGTGCCAGCAGCCATCACACGGGCTCCTACAATGAGCAGTTCTTC. It yields the protein CASSHHTGSYNEQFF.

This clonotype was detected a few times. The chain recombines TRBV29-1 with TRBJ2-5, with 7 bases identical to TRBD1. The CDR3 extends over 15 amino acids. V lost 6 bases to trimming and J lost 5 bases; unmatched junction nucleotides: 15. The V gene's germline CDR1 is SQVTM and CDR2 ANQGSEA. The CDR3 region is CSVAIGGRGSETQYF. The CDR3 bases are TGCAGCGTAGCAATTGGTGGCAGGGGGAGTGAGACCCAGTACTTC.

This clonotype was counted a few times. The genes are TRBV5-1 and TRBJ2-3, with unresolved D. This CDR3 is built from 15 residues. Deletions cut 2 bases from V and 0 bases from J, with 10 bases between. CDR1 is SGHRS and CDR2 is YFSETQ in the germline V gene. The CDR3 DNA is TGCGCCAGCAGCTTCGTAGCAGTTAGCACAGATACGCAGTATTTT. It translates to CASSFVAVSTDTQYF.

J is TRBJ2-7 and V is TRBV7-2, with 8 nucleotides matching TRBD2. V gave up 4 bases and J gave up 3 bases; unmatched junction bases: 5. The CDR3 consists of 14 residues. Germline-derived CDR1 and CDR2 are SGHTA and FQGNSA. The chain's CDR3 is CASSSVGTSYEQYF. CDR3 DNA: TGTGCCAGCAGCTCTGTTGGGACTAGCTACGAGCAGTACTTC.

This clonotype turned up a few times. The chain employs TRBV12-3 or TRBV12-4 and TRBJ1-3, with D possibly being TRBD1 (5 bases). The CDR3 covers 14 residues. With 5 bases removed from V and 3 bases from J, the gap between germline ends came to 11 bases. CDR3 DNA: TGTGCCAGCAGTCCCCCCAGGGATGGAAACACCATATATTTT. It translates to CASSPPRDGNTIYF.

The sample holds many counts of this clonotype. The chain recombines TRBV7-2 with TRBJ2-7; D is ambiguous. Germline assignment: CDR1 SGHTA and CDR2 FQGNSA. The V end lost 5 bases, the J end lost 3 bases, and 14 bases lay between the germline ends. There are 14 residues in the CDR3. The chain's CDR3 is CASSRPGTNYEQYF. Written as DNA, the CDR3 is TGTGCCAGCAGCAGACCGGGTACAAACTACGAGCAGTACTTC. Using reference TRBV7-2 and TRBJ2-7 for the parts outside the CDR3, the full variable domain is GAGVSQSPSNKVTEKGKDVELRCDPISGHTALYWYRQSLGQGLEFLIYFQGNSAPDKSGLPSDRFSAERTGGSVSTLTIQRTQQEDSAVYLCASSRPGTNYEQYFGPGTRLTVT.

V is TRBV20-1 and J is TRBJ1-1; the D is unclear. The V gene's germline CDR1 is DFQATT and CDR2 SNEGSKA (reference sequence). Trimming stripped 6 bases from V and 1 base from J, with 9 bases between. The CDR3 totals 12 residues. CDR3 loop: CSARNPNTEAFF. In DNA form, the CDR3 reads TGCAGTGCCAGAAATCCGAACACTGAAGCTTTCTTT.

The chain recombines TRBV5-5 with TRBJ2-3; D gene uncertain. Trimming took 6 bases from V and 2 from J, leaving 16 bases between them. Germline assignment: CDR1 SGHKS and CDR2 YYEKEE (reference sequence). The CDR3 loop spans 15 amino acids. As DNA, the CDR3 is TGTGCCAGCACCCTAGGAATGCTCATCACAGATACGCAGTATTTT. Translation: CASTLGMLITDTQYF.

This clonotype was observed at least ten times. The CDR3 region is CASRKETGDNSPLHF. The CDR3 bases are TGTGCCAGCAGAAAAGAGACAGGGGATAATTCACCCCTCCACTTT. The V gene is TRBV2, the J gene TRBJ1-6; TRBD1 aligns across 8 bases. The V gene's germline CDR1 is SNHLY and CDR2 FYNNEI. This CDR3 has 15 residues. J was trimmed by 5 bases and V by 6 bases; bases with no gene match: 6.

In its sample, this clonotype was seen a few times. The rearrangement uses TRBV20-1 and TRBJ2-5; D not resolved. Germline values: CDR1 DFQATT, CDR2 SNEGSKA (reference sequence). The CDR3 runs 13 residues. Trimming pared 6 bases from V and 0 bases from J, leaving 11 bases between. The DNA for the CDR3 is TGCAGTGCCCCTTTCGCGTACCAAGAGACCCAGTACTTC. It encodes CSAPFAYQETQYF.

This clonotype occurred a few times. This CDR3 is CASSYVGVYNEQFF. The CDR3 bases are TGTGCCAGCAGTTACGTGGGGGTCTACAATGAGCAGTTCTTC. The V gene is TRBV6-2 or TRBV6-3, the J gene TRBJ2-1; D may correspond to TRBD1 or TRBD2 (5 bases each). In germline, CDR1 is MNHEY, CDR2 SVGEGT. The CDR3 sequence is 14 residues long. The germline V and J ends were trimmed by 2 bases and 3 bases, with 8 bases remaining between them.